One and the same sample provided the 2 T cell receptor beta chains below, sequenced in a study of cytomegalovirus exposure and HLA in healthy donors. Both 60 Vbeta primers and 13 Jbeta primers went into the PCR. Profiling relied on immunoSEQ multiplex PCR, and the TCRdb table lists in-frame clones only, not all of them. Among about 160,000 clones listed, approximately 88% were seen once. The sequencing input was PBMCs. Receptors originate from a boy between 2 and 10 years old in good health and CMV-seronegative.

This chain links TRBV25-1 with TRBJ2-3, with 9 bases identical to TRBD2. Germline lookup yields CDR1 MGHDK and CDR2 SYGVNS. The V segment lost 2 bases and the J segment 1 base; nucleotides outside the gene matches: 1. The CDR3 is 15 residues long. The CDR3 nucleotides are TGTGCCAGCAGTGAACGCGGGAGGGGCACAGATACGCAGTATTTT. This gives the protein CASSERGRGTDTQYF.

This chain joins TRBV11-2 and TRBJ1-1; TRBD1 might be the D (5 bases). Germline lookup yields CDR1 SGHAT and CDR2 FQNNGV. The CDR3 length is 15 residues. V gave up 5 bases and J gave up 3 bases, with 16 bases separating them. The CDR3 is CASSPQHGRDTEAFF. DNA for the CDR3: TGTGCCAGCAGCCCGCAGCACGGCAGGGACACTGAAGCTTTCTTT.